This note documents a single TCR beta chain sequence. Its antigen remains undetermined. Base qualities are missing; no much larger clone stands one base away. This entry comes from a study of T cell responses to AZD1222 COVID-19 vaccine (dated by TCRdb to 2020 to 2022). Background for the entire study: AZD1222 recipients given second doses at about 4 weeks or at about 12 weeks were pooled, since spike-specific TCR depth and breadth were not found to differ between the two schedules. Enrollment into the trials was organized by age into subgroups of 18-55, 56-69 and 70-plus years, and those subgroups contained roughly 160, 29 and 62 TCR-sequenced participants, respectively. TCR sequencing covered over 230 trial participants: nearly 210 given two doses of AZD1222 and approximately 26 given two doses of MenACWY control vaccine. Study-wide findings and limitations: After two AZD1222 doses, both the breadth and the depth of spike-specific TCRs were significantly higher than at day 0 and than in MenACWY recipients. In the small 56-69-year group, the increase in depth fell short of significance, most likely because of low power. Most participants were white British and females outnumbered males, and the authors suggested that clonal diversity may have been underestimated. The whole spike protein was spanned by vaccine-associated CD4 TCRs, and dominant responses were seen in regions 160-218 and 743-854. Conclusions about previously exposed vaccinees are limited because only a handful of AZD1222 recipients were SARS-CoV-2 seropositive at baseline. Reportedly, close to half of the unique spike-specific TCRs recognized epitopes lying outside the regions that are mutated in the B.1.351 and B.1.1.7 variants. Because no day 14 peak-response samples were available, repertoires were characterized only after the peak T cell response.

CDR1 and CDR2 (MNHEY, SVGAGI) derive from the germline V gene. The CDR3 goes from the cysteine to the phenylalanine over 13 residues. Just CDR3 DNA is preserved here, 39 bases in frame from base 1. V is pared back by 0 bases and J by 6 bases, with 6 bases lying between the germline termini. The CDR3 regions of human TCRbeta chains were subjected to immunosequencing. Turning to the authors' computational methods: Repertoire TCRs were matched against a reference library of SARS-CoV-2-specific TCRs generated with the MIRA antigen-specificity platform. Breadth was defined as the fraction of unique TCRs that were SARS-CoV-2-associated, and depth was defined as the fraction of total T cells that were SARS-CoV-2-associated. Using the MIRA data, every spike-specific TCR was mapped to the spike region that the TCR reacted to and assigned to either a CD4 or a CD8 class. Log10-transformed breadth and depth values were compared by one-way ANOVA with Sidak's multiple comparisons tests. Held by TCRdb, this immuneACCESS table contains in-frame sequences only and omits some clones. Under half of the omission traces to an unresolved V gene where checked; the cause of the rest is unknown. D and trimming were read from the DNA, whereas the V and J calls and clone size are those reported in that table. This sample comprises tens of thousands of clones, approximately 90% of them detected only once. The ten largest clonotypes hold about 24% of the sample.

Taken with the paper, the label for time point translates to: baseline before first vaccination. Samples from vaccinated people were obtained from the UK trials COV001 and COV002, which included a single-blind randomized controlled phase 2/3 trial of AZD1222 (ChAdOx1 nCoV-19) in healthy adults. For TCRbeta chain sequencing, PBMC samples were collected from trial participants at day 0 and at day 28 after the second dose. The sample consisted of peripheral blood, taken on day 0 of AZD1222 vaccination. The TCR was taken from an adult in good health. The chain uses TRBV6-5 and TRBJ1-5, with the D gene too uncertain to name. For the CDR3, the sequence is CASSYSRFQPQHF. The DNA reads as follows: TGTGCCAGCAGTTACTCGAGGTTTCAGCCCCAGCATTTT.